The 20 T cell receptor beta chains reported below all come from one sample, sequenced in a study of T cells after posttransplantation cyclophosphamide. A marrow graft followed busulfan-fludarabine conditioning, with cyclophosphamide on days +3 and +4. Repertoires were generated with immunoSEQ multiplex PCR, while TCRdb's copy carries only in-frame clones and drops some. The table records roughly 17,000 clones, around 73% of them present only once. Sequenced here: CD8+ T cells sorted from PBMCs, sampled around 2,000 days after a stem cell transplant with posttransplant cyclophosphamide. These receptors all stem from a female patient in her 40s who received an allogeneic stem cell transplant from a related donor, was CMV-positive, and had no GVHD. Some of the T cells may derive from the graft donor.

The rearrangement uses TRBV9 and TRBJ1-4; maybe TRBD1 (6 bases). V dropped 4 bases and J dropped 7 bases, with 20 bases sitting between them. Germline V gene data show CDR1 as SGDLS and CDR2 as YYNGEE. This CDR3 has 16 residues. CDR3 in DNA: TGTGCCAGCAGCCCCCGCCTAGGGGGTTTGGGTGAAAAACTGTTTTTT. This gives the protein CASSPRLGGLGEKLFF.

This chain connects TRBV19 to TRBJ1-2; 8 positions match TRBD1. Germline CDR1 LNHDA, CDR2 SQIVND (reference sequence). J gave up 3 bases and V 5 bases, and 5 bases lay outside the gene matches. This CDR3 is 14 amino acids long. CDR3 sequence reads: CASSPGQGHYGYTF. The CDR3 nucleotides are TGTGCCAGTAGTCCCGGACAGGGCCACTATGGCTACACCTTC.

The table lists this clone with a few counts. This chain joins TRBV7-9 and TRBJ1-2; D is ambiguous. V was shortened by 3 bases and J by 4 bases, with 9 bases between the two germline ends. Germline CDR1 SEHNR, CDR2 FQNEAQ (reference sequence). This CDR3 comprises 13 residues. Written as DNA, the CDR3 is TGTGCCAGCAGCTTCGGAGGGTCCTATGGCTACACCTTC. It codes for CASSFGGSYGYTF.

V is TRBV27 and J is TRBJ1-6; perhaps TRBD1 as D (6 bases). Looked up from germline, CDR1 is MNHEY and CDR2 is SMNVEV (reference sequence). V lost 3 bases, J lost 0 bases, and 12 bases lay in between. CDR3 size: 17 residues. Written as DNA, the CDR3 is TGTGCCAGCAGTTTGGGGGGGCCGAGCTCCTATAATTCACCCCTCCACTTT. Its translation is CASSLGGPSSYNSPLHF.

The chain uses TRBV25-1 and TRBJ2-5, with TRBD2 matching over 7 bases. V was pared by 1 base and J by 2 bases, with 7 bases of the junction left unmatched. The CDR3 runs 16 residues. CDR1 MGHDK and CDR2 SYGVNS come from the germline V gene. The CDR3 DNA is TGTGCCAGCAGTGAATTTTTCGGGGGGATGCAAGAGACCCAGTACTTC. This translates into CASSEFFGGMQETQYF.

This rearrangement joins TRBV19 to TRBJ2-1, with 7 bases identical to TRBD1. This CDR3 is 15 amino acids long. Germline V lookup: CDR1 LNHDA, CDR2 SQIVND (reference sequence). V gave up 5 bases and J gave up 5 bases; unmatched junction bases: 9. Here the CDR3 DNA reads TGTGCCAGTAGTCCCAGCCTGACAGGGCACAATGAGCAGTTCTTC. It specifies CASSPSLTGHNEQFF.

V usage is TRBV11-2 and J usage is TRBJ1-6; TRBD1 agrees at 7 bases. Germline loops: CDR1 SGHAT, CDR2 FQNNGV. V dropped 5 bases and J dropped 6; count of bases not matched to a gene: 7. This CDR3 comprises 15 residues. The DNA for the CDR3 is TGTGCCAGCAGCCCGGGACAGAGTCTTAATTCACCCCTCCACTTT. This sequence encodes CASSPGQSLNSPLHF.

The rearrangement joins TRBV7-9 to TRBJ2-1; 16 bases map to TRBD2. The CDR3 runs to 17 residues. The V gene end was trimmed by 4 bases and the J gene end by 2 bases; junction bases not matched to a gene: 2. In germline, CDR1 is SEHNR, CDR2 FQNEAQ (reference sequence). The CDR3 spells CASSSGLAGGPYNEQFF. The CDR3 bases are TGTGCCAGCAGCTCGGGACTAGCGGGGGGGCCCTACAATGAGCAGTTCTTC.

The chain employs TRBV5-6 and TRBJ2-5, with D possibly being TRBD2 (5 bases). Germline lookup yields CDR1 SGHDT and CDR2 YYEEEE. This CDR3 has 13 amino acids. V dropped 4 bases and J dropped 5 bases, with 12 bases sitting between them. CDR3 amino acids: CASSPASGETQYF. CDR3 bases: TGTGCCAGCAGCCCGGCAAGCGGCGAGACCCAGTACTTC.

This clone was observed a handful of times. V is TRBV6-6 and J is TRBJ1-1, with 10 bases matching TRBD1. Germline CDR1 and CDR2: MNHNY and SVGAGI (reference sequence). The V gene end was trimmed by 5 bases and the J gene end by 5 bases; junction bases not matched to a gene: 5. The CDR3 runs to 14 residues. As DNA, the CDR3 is TGTGCCAGCAGTCTGGGACAGGGGAGTACTGAAGCTTTCTTT. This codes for CASSLGQGSTEAFF.

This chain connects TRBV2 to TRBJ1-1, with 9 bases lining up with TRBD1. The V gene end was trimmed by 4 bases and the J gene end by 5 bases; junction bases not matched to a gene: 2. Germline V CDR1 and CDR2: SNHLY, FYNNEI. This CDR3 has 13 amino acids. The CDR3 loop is CASSGQGVTEAFF. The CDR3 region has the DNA TGTGCCAGCAGTGGACAGGGGGTAACTGAAGCTTTCTTT.

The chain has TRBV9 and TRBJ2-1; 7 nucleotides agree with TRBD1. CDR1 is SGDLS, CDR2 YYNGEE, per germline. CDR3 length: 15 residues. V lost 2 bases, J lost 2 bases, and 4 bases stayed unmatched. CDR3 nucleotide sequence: TGTGCCAGCAGCGTCGGGACAGTTGCCTACAATGAGCAGTTCTTC. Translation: CASSVGTVAYNEQFF.

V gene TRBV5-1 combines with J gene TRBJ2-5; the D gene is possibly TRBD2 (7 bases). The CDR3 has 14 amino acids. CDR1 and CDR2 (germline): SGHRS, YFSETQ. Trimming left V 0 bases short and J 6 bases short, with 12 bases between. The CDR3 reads CASSLGGGEQTQYF. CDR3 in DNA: TGCGCCAGCAGCTTGGGGGGGGGCGAACAGACCCAGTACTTC.

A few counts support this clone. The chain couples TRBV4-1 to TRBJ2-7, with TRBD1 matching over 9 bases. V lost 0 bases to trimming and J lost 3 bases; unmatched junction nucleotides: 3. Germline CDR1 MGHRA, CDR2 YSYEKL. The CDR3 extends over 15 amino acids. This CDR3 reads CASSQDGTGIYEQYF. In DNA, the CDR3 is TGCGCCAGCAGCCAAGATGGGACAGGGATCTACGAGCAGTACTTC.

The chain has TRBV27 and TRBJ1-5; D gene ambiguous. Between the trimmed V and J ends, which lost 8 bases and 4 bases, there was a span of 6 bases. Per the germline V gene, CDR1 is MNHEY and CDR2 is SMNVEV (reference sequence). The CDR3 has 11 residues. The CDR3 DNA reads TGTGCCAGCGGCCTTAATCAGCCCCAGCATTTT. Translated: CASGLNQPQHF.

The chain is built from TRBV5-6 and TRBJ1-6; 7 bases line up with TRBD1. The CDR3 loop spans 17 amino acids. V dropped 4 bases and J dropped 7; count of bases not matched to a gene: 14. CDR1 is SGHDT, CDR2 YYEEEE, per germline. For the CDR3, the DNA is TGTGCCAGCAGCGGAGCACCAGGGGGGCGGGGCAATTCACCCCTCCACTTT. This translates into CASSGAPGGRGNSPLHF.

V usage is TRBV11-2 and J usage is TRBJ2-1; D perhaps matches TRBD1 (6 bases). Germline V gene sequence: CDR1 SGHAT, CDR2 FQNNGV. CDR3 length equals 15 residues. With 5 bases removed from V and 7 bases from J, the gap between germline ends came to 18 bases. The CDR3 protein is CASSPLTGQGNEQFF. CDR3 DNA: TGTGCCAGCAGCCCTCTGACGGGCCAGGGGAATGAGCAGTTCTTC.

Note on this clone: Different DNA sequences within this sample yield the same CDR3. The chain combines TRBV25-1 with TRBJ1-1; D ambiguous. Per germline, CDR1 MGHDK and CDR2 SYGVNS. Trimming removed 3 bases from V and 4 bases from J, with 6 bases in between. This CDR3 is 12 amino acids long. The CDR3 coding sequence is TGTGCCAGCAGTGACCTCGGCACTGAAGCTTTCTTT. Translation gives CASSDLGTEAFF.

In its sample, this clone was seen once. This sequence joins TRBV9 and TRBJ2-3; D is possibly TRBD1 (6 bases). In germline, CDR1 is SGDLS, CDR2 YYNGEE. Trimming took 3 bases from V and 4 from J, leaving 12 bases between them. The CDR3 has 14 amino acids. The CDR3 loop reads CASSGQGYADTQYF. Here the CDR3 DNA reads TGTGCCAGCAGCGGGCAGGGGTACGCAGATACGCAGTATTTT.

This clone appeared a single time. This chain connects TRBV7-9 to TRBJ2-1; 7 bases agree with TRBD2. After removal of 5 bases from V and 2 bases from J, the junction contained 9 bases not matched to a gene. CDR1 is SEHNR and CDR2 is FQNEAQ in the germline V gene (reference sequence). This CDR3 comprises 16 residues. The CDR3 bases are TGTGCCAGCAGCAAGGGCTCTAGCGGACCCTACAATGAGCAGTTCTTC. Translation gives CASSKGSSGPYNEQFF. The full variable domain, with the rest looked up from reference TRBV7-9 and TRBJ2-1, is DTGVSQNPRHKITKRGQNVTFRCDPISEHNRLYWYRQTLGQGPEFLTYFQNEAQLEKSRLLSDRFSAERPKGSFSTLEIQRTEQGDSAMYLCASSKGSSGPYNEQFFGPGTRLTVL.